These T cell receptor beta chains were read from a single sample in a study of CD8+ T cells in alopecia areata. Repertoires were generated with immunoSEQ multiplex PCR, while TCRdb's copy carries only in-frame clones and drops some. The sample has more than 200,000 clones, 55% to 70% seen once; the top ten hold around 4.2%. Source: CD4+ T cells sorted from blood, taken at week 4, from a patient treated with tofacitinib. These receptors all come from a human donor with alopecia areata. The CDR3 runs from the conserved cysteine through the conserved F or W. Fields, in order: D gene, J gene, clone size, V gene, CDR3 protein, CDR3 DNA. A D gene is named only where the DNA matches it firmly. Not all rows give a size; the values are once, few, many and, for expanded clones, a class.

- | TRBJ1-1 | - | TRBV7-8 | CASSLPSSNTEAFF | TGTGCCAGCAGCTTACCATCTTCGAACACTGAAGCTTTCTTT
- | TRBJ2-1 | few | TRBV29-1 | CSVDYTAYNEQFF | TGCAGCGTTGATTACACAGCCTACAATGAGCAGTTCTTC
- | TRBJ1-3 | - | TRBV2 | CASSVEASGNTIYF | TGTGCCAGCAGTGTGGAGGCGTCAGGAAACACCATATATTTT
- | TRBJ2-2 | - | TRBV9 | CASSATTGARSGELFF | TGTGCCAGCAGCGCAACCACGGGGGCCAGGTCCGGGGAGCTGTTTTTT
- | TRBJ1-1 | - | TRBV5-1 | CASSLMADLNTEAFF | TGCGCCAGCAGCTTGATGGCAGATTTGAACACTGAAGCTTTCTTT
- | TRBJ1-1 | - | TRBV29-1 | CSVGGPNTEAFF | TGCAGCGTTGGGGGCCCGAACACTGAAGCTTTCTTT
- | TRBJ2-3 | - | TRBV4-2 | CASSQRTPADTQYF | TGTGCCAGCAGCCAACGGACTCCGGCAGATACGCAGTATTTT
- | TRBJ2-7 | - | TRBV5-1 | CASSLEGEQYF | TGCGCCAGCAGCTTGGAGGGCGAGCAGTACTTC
TRBD1 | TRBJ1-1 | - | TRBV6-5 | CASSEQGNAFF | TGTGCCAGCAGTGAACAGGGGAATGCTTTCTTT
TRBD2 | TRBJ2-5 | - | TRBV5-4 | CASSSLSGEGETQYF | TGTGCCAGCAGCTCCCTTTCGGGGGAGGGGGAGACCCAGTACTTC
TRBD1 | TRBJ1-2 | few | TRBV10-3 | CAISLTTGVGYTF | TGTGCCATCAGCCTTACGACAGGGGTAGGCTACACCTTC
TRBD1 | TRBJ2-5 | - | TRBV5-4 | CASSLEGDRVETQYF | TGTGCCAGCAGCTTGGAGGGAGACAGGGTAGAGACCCAGTACTTC
TRBD2 | TRBJ2-7 | few | TRBV7-9 | CASSTTLAGGSSEQYF | TGTGCCAGCAGCACCACATTAGCGGGGGGATCCTCCGAGCAGTACTTC
- | TRBJ1-1 | - | TRBV2 | CASSESGGGTEAFF | TGTGCCAGCAGTGAATCGGGGGGCGGCACTGAAGCTTTCTTT
- | TRBJ1-6 | few | TRBV7-8 | CASSLTNSPLHF | TGTGCCAGCAGCTTAACGAATTCACCCCTCCACTTT
TRBD1 | TRBJ2-1 | - | TRBV15 | CASREGDRGLRNNQFF | TGTGCCAGCAGAGAAGGGGACAGGGGGCTCCGAAACAATCAGTTCTTC
- | TRBJ1-1 | - | TRBV30 | CAWSSHPNTEAFF | TGTGCCTGGAGTTCCCATCCGAACACTGAAGCTTTCTTT
- | TRBJ2-1 | - | TRBV5-1 | CASSLDGGSYNEQFF | TGCGCCAGCAGCTTGGACGGGGGCTCCTACAATGAGCAGTTCTTC
- | TRBJ2-7 | - | TRBV11-2 | CASSLVSQGNEQYF | TGTGCCAGCAGCCTCGTTAGTCAGGGGAACGAGCAGTACTTC
- | TRBJ2-5 | - | TRBV20-1 | CSAIRETQYF | TGCAGTGCTATAAGGGAGACCCAGTACTTC
- | TRBJ2-7 | - | TRBV18 | CASSPLERVYEQYF | TGTGCCAGCTCACCACTTGAGAGGGTATACGAGCAGTACTTC
- | TRBJ1-6 | - | TRBV9 | CASSVDGGNRDSPLHF | TGTGCCAGCAGCGTAGATGGGGGTAACCGAGATTCGCCCCTCCACTTT
- | TRBJ2-3 | - | TRBV10-2 | CASNNAGADTQYF | TGCGCCAGCAATAACGCGGGCGCAGATACGCAGTATTTT
TRBD2 | TRBJ2-1 | - | TRBV19 | CASSIAASGAYNEQFF | TGTGCCAGTAGTATTGCGGCTAGCGGGGCCTACAATGAGCAGTTCTTC
TRBD1 | TRBJ1-4 | - | TRBV6-6 | CASSLGQANEKLFF | TGTGCCAGCAGTCTTGGACAGGCGAATGAAAAACTGTTTTTT
- | TRBJ1-6 | few | TRBV29-1 | CSVEAGDGSPLHF | TGCAGCGTTGAGGCAGGGGACGGTTCACCCCTCCACTTT
TRBD1 | TRBJ1-1 | - | TRBV5-1 | CASSSGQQNTEAFF | TGCGCCAGCAGCTCGGGACAGCAGAACACTGAAGCTTTCTTT
- | TRBJ2-6 | - | TRBV30 | CASRIRANVLTF | TGTGCCTCCCGAATCAGGGCCAACGTCCTGACTTTC
TRBD1 | TRBJ1-2 | - | TRBV10-3 | CAITSGTGGISGYTF | TGTGCCATCACATCCGGGACAGGGGGCATTAGTGGCTACACCTTC
TRBD1 | TRBJ1-4 | - | TRBV27 | CASSQTGADEKLFF | TGTGCCAGCAGTCAAACAGGGGCGGATGAAAAACTGTTTTTT
TRBD1 | TRBJ1-2 | - | TRBV29-1 | CSAGDRAHGYTF | TGCAGCGCAGGAGACAGGGCCCATGGCTACACCTTC
- | TRBJ1-2 | - | TRBV4-3 | CASSQGDSTNYGYTF | TGCGCCAGCAGCCAAGGTGACAGTACTAACTATGGCTACACCTTC
- | TRBJ1-1 | - | TRBV29-1 | CSVLGGATGTEAFF | TGCAGCGTCCTTGGGGGCGCGACTGGGACTGAAGCTTTCTTT
TRBD1 | TRBJ1-6 | - | TRBV9 | CASSLTGLNSPLHF | TGTGCCAGCAGCCTGACAGGGTTAAATTCACCCCTCCACTTT
- | TRBJ2-3 | - | TRBV15 | CATGGGDTQYF | TGTGCCACGGGTGGGGGAGATACGCAGTATTTT
TRBD1 | TRBJ1-5 | - | TRBV5-6 | CASSSGTVNQPQHF | TGTGCCAGCAGTTCCGGGACAGTCAATCAGCCCCAGCATTTT
- | TRBJ1-3 | once | TRBV30 | CAWTLGFRNTIYF | TGTGCCTGGACCCTGGGCTTCAGAAACACCATATATTTT
- | TRBJ1-1 | - | TRBV29-1 | CSLESPSSTEAFF | TGCAGCCTTGAGAGCCCGTCGAGCACTGAAGCTTTCTTT
- | TRBJ1-1 | - | TRBV2 | CASSENRYFTEAFF | TGTGCCAGCAGTGAGAACAGGTATTTCACTGAAGCTTTCTTT
TRBD1 | TRBJ1-2 | - | TRBV2 | CASSSLRQGGYGYTF | TGTGCCAGCAGTTCCCTCCGACAGGGAGGCTATGGCTACACCTTC
- | TRBJ1-5 | - | TRBV2 | CASSTGQSSNQPQHF | TGTGCCAGCAGCACTGGACAGTCTAGCAATCAGCCCCAGCATTTT
- | TRBJ2-3 | - | TRBV4-3 | CASSQHQMDTQYF | TGCGCCAGCAGCCAGCACCAAATGGATACGCAGTATTTT
TRBD1 | TRBJ1-2 | - | TRBV15 | CATSRDTRDSEGYTF | TGTGCCACCAGCAGAGATACCCGGGACAGCGAAGGCTACACCTTC
TRBD1 | TRBJ2-7 | - | TRBV7-9 | CASSPQGQSMGQYF | TGTGCCAGCAGCCCCCAGGGACAGTCCATGGGGCAGTACTTC
TRBD1 | TRBJ1-5 | once | TRBV7-9 | CASSPGQGRPQHF | TGTGCCAGCAGCCCAGGACAGGGACGGCCCCAGCATTTT
- | TRBJ2-1 | - | TRBV18 | CASSALGFYNEQFF | TGTGCCAGCTCGGCTTTAGGATTCTACAATGAGCAGTTCTTC
- | TRBJ2-5 | few | TRBV29-1 | CSVEVVRDGTQYF | TGCAGCGTTGAAGTCGTCAGGGACGGGACCCAGTACTTC
- | TRBJ1-2 | - | TRBV29-1 | CSVEGLGGNYGYTF | TGCAGCGTTGAAGGACTTGGGGGCAACTATGGCTACACCTTC
- | TRBJ1-1 | few | TRBV19 | CASSIGGGRRNTEAFF | TGTGCCAGTAGTATAGGGGGGGGCAGGAGAAACACTGAAGCTTTCTTT
- | TRBJ1-1 | - | TRBV11-2 | CATSAIKGPRGTEAFF | TGTGCCACCTCTGCAATAAAGGGGCCCCGTGGCACTGAAGCTTTCTTT
TRBD1 | TRBJ1-1 | - | TRBV18 | CASSPRQGRGTEAFF | TGTGCCAGCTCACCTCGACAGGGGCGGGGAACTGAAGCTTTCTTT
- | TRBJ1-1 | few | TRBV7-2 | CASSPPGPGRGNTEAFF | TGTGCCAGCAGCCCCCCAGGACCGGGCCGAGGGAACACTGAAGCTTTCTTT
TRBD1 | TRBJ1-5 | few | TRBV4-1 | CASSQGTGLQQPQHF | TGCGCCAGCAGCCAAGGGACAGGGCTTCAACAGCCCCAGCATTTT
- | TRBJ2-3 | - | TRBV29-1 | CSLKASLTDTQYF | TGCAGCCTTAAGGCTAGCCTCACAGATACGCAGTATTTT
- | TRBJ1-5 | - | TRBV6-5 | CASSSQGSGPQHF | TGTGCCAGCAGCTCACAGGGCTCTGGGCCCCAGCATTTT
- | TRBJ1-2 | - | TRBV5-1 | CASSSGSLSTYGYTF | TGCGCCAGCAGCTCGGGTAGCCTGAGTACCTATGGCTACACCTTC
TRBD1 | TRBJ2-1 | few | TRBV29-1 | CSVEGTGLIYNEQFF | TGCAGCGTTGAAGGGACAGGATTGATCTACAATGAGCAGTTCTTC
- | TRBJ2-5 | - | TRBV7-2 | CASSFSWEETQYF | TGTGCCAGCAGCTTCAGCTGGGAGGAGACCCAGTACTTC
TRBD2 | TRBJ2-5 | - | TRBV11-2 | CASSSGTSETQYF | TGTGCCAGCAGCTCCGGGACTAGCGAGACCCAGTACTTC